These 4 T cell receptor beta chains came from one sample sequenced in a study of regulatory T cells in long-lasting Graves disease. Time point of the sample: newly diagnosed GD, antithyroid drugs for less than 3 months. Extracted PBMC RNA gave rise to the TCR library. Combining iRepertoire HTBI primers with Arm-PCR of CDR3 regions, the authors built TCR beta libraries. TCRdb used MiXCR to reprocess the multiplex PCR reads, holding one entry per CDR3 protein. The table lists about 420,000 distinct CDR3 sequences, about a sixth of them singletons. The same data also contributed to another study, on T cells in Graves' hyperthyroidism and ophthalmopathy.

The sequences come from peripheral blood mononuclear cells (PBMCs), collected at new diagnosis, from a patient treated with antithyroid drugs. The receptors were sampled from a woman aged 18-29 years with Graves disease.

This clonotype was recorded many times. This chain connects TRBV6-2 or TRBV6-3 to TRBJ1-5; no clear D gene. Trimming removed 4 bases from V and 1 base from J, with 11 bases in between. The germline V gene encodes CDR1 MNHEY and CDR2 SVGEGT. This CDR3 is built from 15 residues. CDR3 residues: CASSSTPDSNQPQHF. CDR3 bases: TGTGCCAGCAGTTCCACACCGGACAGCAATCAGCCCCAGCATTTT.

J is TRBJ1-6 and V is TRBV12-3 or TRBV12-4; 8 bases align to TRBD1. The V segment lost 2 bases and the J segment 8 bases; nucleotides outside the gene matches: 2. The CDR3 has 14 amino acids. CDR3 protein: CASSLHRGDSPLHF. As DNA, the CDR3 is TGTGCCAGCAGTTTACACAGGGGGGATTCACCCCTCCACTTT.

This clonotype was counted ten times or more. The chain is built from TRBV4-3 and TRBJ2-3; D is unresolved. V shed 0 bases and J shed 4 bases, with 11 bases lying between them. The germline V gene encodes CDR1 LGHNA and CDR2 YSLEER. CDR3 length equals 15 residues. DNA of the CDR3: TGCGCCAGCAGCCAAGATTGGGGTTCGGCAGATACGCAGTATTTT. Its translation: CASSQDWGSADTQYF.

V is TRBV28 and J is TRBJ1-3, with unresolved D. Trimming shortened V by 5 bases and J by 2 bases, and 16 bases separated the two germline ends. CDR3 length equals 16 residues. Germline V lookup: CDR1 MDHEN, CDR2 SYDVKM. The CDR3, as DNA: TGTGCCAGCAGTCCCCGTATGGGCGGGGCTGGAAACACCATATATTTT. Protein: CASSPRMGGAGNTIYF.